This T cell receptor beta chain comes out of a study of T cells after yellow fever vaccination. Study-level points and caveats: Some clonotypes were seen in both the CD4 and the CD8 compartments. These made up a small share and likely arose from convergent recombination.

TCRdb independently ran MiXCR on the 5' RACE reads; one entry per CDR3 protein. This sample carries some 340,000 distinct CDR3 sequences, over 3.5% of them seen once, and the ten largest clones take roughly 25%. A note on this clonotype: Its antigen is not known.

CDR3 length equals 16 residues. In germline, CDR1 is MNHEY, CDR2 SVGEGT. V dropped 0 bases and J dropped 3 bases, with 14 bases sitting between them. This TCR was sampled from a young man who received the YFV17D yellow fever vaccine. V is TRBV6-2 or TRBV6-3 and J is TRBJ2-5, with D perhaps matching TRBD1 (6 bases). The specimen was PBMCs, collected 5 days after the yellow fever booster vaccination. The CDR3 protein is CASSYSQGPWEETQYF. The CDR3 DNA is TGTGCCAGCAGTTACTCGCAGGGGCCCTGGGAAGAGACCCAGTACTTC.